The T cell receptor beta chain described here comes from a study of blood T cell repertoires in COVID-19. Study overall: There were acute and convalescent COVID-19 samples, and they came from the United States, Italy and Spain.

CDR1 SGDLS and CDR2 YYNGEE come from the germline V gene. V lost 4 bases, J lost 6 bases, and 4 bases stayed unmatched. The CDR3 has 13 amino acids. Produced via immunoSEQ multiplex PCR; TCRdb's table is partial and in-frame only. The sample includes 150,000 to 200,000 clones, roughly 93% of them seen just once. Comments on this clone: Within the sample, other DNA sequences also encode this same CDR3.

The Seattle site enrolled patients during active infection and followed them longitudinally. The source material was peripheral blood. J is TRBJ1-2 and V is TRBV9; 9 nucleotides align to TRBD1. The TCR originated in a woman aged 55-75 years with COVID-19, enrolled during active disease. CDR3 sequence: CASSSGQGDGYTF. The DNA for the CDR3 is TGTGCCAGCAGCTCGGGACAGGGTGATGGCTACACCTTC.